This record concerns one T cell receptor beta chain sequence. The antigen is undetermined. Trimming removed 0 bases at V and 4 bases at J, with 12 bases between. The CDR3 is made up of 15 amino acids. CDR1 is SNHLY and CDR2 is FYNNEI in the germline V gene. The data belong to a study of radiotherapy plus CTLA-4 blockade in lung cancer. Assay: immunoSEQ multiplex PCR; the TCRdb copy retains only in-frame clones and omits some. This sample carries 55,000 to 80,000 clones, around nine tenths of them seen once, and the ten largest clones take 35% to 45%. Overall study findings and caveats: The study found tumor-derived TCR clones expanded in blood after radiotherapy plus ipilimumab. The best predictor of response was reported to be early blood T cell clone dynamics, with interferon-beta.

Alongside CTLA-4 blockade with ipilimumab, patients with chemo-refractory metastatic non-small-cell lung cancer received focal radiation. The sequenced sample was peripheral blood, obtained from a patient treated with radiotherapy plus ipilimumab. The receptor comes from a human donor with non-small cell lung cancer that progressed on radiotherapy plus ipilimumab. The chain couples TRBV2 to TRBJ1-2; D call uncertain. The CDR3 region is CASSEAISPAYGYTF. CDR3 coding DNA: TGTGCCAGCAGTGAAGCGATATCCCCAGCCTATGGCTACACCTTC.